This TCR beta chain was observed in a study of cytomegalovirus exposure and HLA in healthy donors. The study's findings and limits: Roughly even sequencing depth across donors was the assumption behind the presence/absence analyses. Researchers reported in a later analysis that a missense DCLRE1C variant was tied to TCR beta V- and J-gene trimming. TRBV6-2, TRBV6-3 and some other V segments were unresolvable in 87-base-pair reads.

As concerns this clone: The target antigen is unknown.

Germline loops: CDR1 SQVTM, CDR2 ANQGSEA. This CDR3 is 18 amino acids long. J gave up 6 bases and V 4 bases, and 19 bases lay outside the gene matches. No record was made of this donor's CMV serostatus. PCR was performed using 60 Vbeta and 13 Jbeta primers. The protocol was immunoSEQ multiplex PCR, while the TCRdb copy is restricted to in-frame clones and leaves out a portion. The data contain more than 200,000 clones, 70% to 90% of them seen just once; the ten biggest clones take up 1.3%. The V call is TRBV29-1, the J call TRBJ2-1, with 9 positions matching TRBD1. Sequenced input: PBMCs. This clonotype was obtained from a human donor in good health. In nucleotides, the CDR3 is TGCAGCGTTGGTCGGACCTTTCCGGGACAGGGTTATCGCAATGAGCAGTTCTTC. This translates into CSVGRTFPGQGYRNEQFF.